This TCR beta chain came from a study of shared clonotypes between healthy human individuals. Within Nashville, Tennessee resided all donors, each a Caucasian adult. Combination of CD45RO+ cells with CCR7-negative CD45RA+ TemRA cells was used for CD8 memory. Sequenced by immunoSEQ multiplex PCR; TCRdb stores in-frame clones only, minus some. The sample carries around 690,000 clones, 90% recorded once. Germline lookup yields CDR1 SGHTA and CDR2 FQGTGA. This CDR3 is 17 amino acids long. V lost 5 bases and J lost 7; bases outside the gene matches: 12. The study, taken as a whole, reports: Owing to a small donor count, the genetic and exposure-history diversity represented was limited.

In the case of this clone: Its specificity is unknown.

The specimen was memory CD8+ T cells from PBMCs. Subset given: CD45RO+ cells pooled with CCR7-negative TemRA cells. This receptor was obtained from a man younger than 35 in good health. Some clones in this sample may be carry-over from other donors' samples. V and J are TRBV7-3 and TRBJ2-2, with 11 bases matching TRBD2. This chain's CDR3 is CASSPSTSGRRGGELFF. Written as DNA, the CDR3 is TGTGCCAGCAGCCCTAGCACTAGCGGGAGAAGAGGCGGGGAGCTGTTTTTT.